This T cell receptor (beta chain) was sequenced for a study of response to subunit inactivated influenza vaccine. This clonotype was observed a handful of times. Trimming stripped 3 bases from V and 0 bases from J, with 6 bases between. CDR1 is DFQATT and CDR2 is SNEGSKA in the germline V gene (reference sequence). This CDR3 comprises 13 residues. TCRdb reprocessed the RT-PCR reads via MiXCR and lists one record per CDR3 protein. The sample has approximately 700,000 distinct CDR3 sequences; roughly 13% are singletons. Sequences were derived from PBMCs from blood, sampled around 15 days before vaccination. The clonotype originates from a man aged 50 or older who received an inactivated influenza vaccine. The chain uses TRBV20-1 and TRBJ2-4; D is ambiguous. CDR3 nucleotides: TGCAGTGCTAGGGGGATAGCCAAAAACATTCAGTACTTC. This codes for CSARGIAKNIQYF.